One sample yielded the 29 T cell receptor beta chains listed below, sequenced in a study of beta chain features in type 1 diabetes. Points from the study as a whole: Shortening of TCRB CDR3s, moderate but significant, appeared in all four CD4+ subsets of Type 1 diabetes patients.

The isolated RNA, all of it, was reverse transcribed, so expressed TCRB transcripts were what got sequenced. Profiled with immunoSEQ multiplex PCR; TCRdb holds only in-frame clones, not every one. The sample yields roughly 340,000 clones, roughly 13% seen once. No antigen has been assigned to these receptors. Sequencing was performed on naive CD4+ T cells from blood. All receptors come from a young woman with type 1 diabetes.

This clone occurred a few times. This rearrangement joins TRBV28 to TRBJ1-3, with 7 nucleotides matching TRBD1. The CDR3 has 15 amino acids. J was trimmed by 0 bases and V by 4 bases; bases with no gene match: 3. Per the germline V gene, CDR1 is MDHEN and CDR2 is SYDVKM. The chain's CDR3 is CASSWGQSSGNTIYF. The CDR3 region has the DNA TGTGCCAGCAGTTGGGGACAGTCCTCTGGAAACACCATATATTTT.

In its sample, this clone was seen a few times. The chain is built from TRBV9 and TRBJ2-2, with D perhaps matching TRBD2 (6 bases). The V gene's germline CDR1 is SGDLS and CDR2 YYNGEE. The CDR3 is made up of 14 amino acids. V shed 0 bases and J shed 6 bases, with 9 bases lying between them. CDR3 sequence reads: CASSVGSGSGELFF. The DNA of the CDR3 is TGTGCCAGCAGCGTAGGAAGCGGGTCCGGGGAGCTGTTTTTT. The entire variable domain, with the rest obtained from reference TRBV9 and TRBJ2-2, is as follows: DSGVTQTPKHLITATGQRVTLRCSPRSGDLSVYWYQQSLDQGLQFLIQYYNGEERAKGNILERFSAQQFPDLHSELNLSSLELGDSALYFCASSVGSGSGELFFGEGSRLTVL.

This clone was recorded at least ten times. V is TRBV18 and J is TRBJ2-7, with D possibly matching TRBD1 (6 bases). Trimming removed 3 bases at V and 6 bases at J, with 15 bases between. There are 14 residues in the CDR3. Germline CDR1 is KGHSH and CDR2 is LQKENI. DNA for the CDR3: TGTGCCAGCTCACCTACTGGACAGCCTGTCGAGCAGTACGTC. Its translation is CASSPTGQPVEQYV.

This clone has only a few counts. The CDR3 spells CASSFGLAGFALSSYEQYF. The CDR3 DNA sequence: TGCGCCAGCAGCTTTGGACTAGCGGGATTCGCCCTATCTTCCTACGAGCAGTACTTC. The genes are TRBV5-1 and TRBJ2-7; TRBD2 matches 12 bases. From germline, CDR1 is SGHRS and CDR2 YFSETQ. J lost 1 base, V lost 2 bases, and 13 bases had no gene match. The CDR3 contains 19 residues.

The chain is built from TRBV27 and TRBJ2-7; TRBD1 matches at 8 bases. V shed 5 bases and J 6 bases; nucleotides not matched to a gene: 18. The CDR3 sequence is 17 residues long. Germline V gene lookup returns CDR1 MNHEY and CDR2 SMNVEV (reference sequence). The CDR3 nucleotides read TGTGCCAGCAGTCCCCGAGCCCGGGACAGGTACATGGGCGAGCAGTACTTC. This sequence encodes CASSPRARDRYMGEQYF.

This clone was observed a few times. The rearrangement links TRBV11-2 to TRBJ1-2; D unclear. The germline CDR1 and CDR2 sequences are SGHAT and FQNNGV. The CDR3 totals 12 residues. Trimming cost V 2 bases and J 8 bases, with 9 bases left between them. CDR3 residues: CASSLPPGGYTF. CDR3 in DNA: TGTGCCAGCAGCTTACCTCCGGGGGGCTACACCTTC.

This clone has only a few counts. V is TRBV18 and J is TRBJ2-2, with 8 bases matching TRBD2. CDR1 KGHSH and CDR2 LQKENI come from the germline V gene. Trimming took 4 bases from V and 4 from J; bases not matched to a gene: 11. The CDR3 consists of 17 residues. The DNA of the CDR3 is TGTGCCAGCTCACGTCGGACGATAGCGGGGACCACCGGGGAGCTGTTTTTT. This sequence encodes CASSRRTIAGTTGELFF.

The chain combines TRBV30 with TRBJ2-3, with TRBD1 matching over 8 bases. V lost 3 bases and J lost 3; bases outside the gene matches: 8. Germline lookup yields CDR1 GTSNPN and CDR2 SVGIG (reference sequence). The CDR3 extends over 15 amino acids. The CDR3 nucleotides read TGTGCCTGGAGCATCAGCAGGGGGCTGACAGATACGCAGTATTTT. This sequence encodes CAWSISRGLTDTQYF.

This clone has a handful of counts. The chain links TRBV5-1 to TRBJ2-1, with a possible D match to TRBD2 (7 bases). Trimming took off 6 bases at V and 10 bases at J, with 23 bases between the two ends. Germline V CDR1 and CDR2: SGHRS, YFSETQ. CDR3 length equals 15 residues. Written as DNA, the CDR3 is TGCGCCAGCACCCGGGGGAGGGGGGGTAACGAAGAGCAGTTCTTC. It is translated as CASTRGRGGNEEQFF.

The J gene is TRBJ2-7, the V gene TRBV28; the match to TRBD1 covers 10 bases. V lost 4 bases, J lost 5 bases, and 8 bases stayed unmatched. Germline V gives CDR1 MDHEN, CDR2 SYDVKM. This CDR3 spans 15 amino acids. This CDR3 reads CASSSSGTGVDEQYF. The CDR3 DNA reads as TGTGCCAGCAGTTCATCCGGGACAGGGGTGGACGAGCAGTACTTC.

This clone has more than one count but fewer than ten. V gene TRBV28 combines with J gene TRBJ2-5; D possibly corresponds to TRBD1 (5 bases). Germline V CDR1 and CDR2: MDHEN, SYDVKM. V gave up 4 bases and J gave up 5 bases, with 14 bases separating them. The CDR3 covers 14 residues. The CDR3 region is CASSSPAQGETQYF. CDR3 nucleotide sequence: TGTGCCAGCAGTTCCCCGGCGCAGGGCGAGACCCAGTACTTC. The whole variable domain, filled in from reference TRBV28 and TRBJ2-5, reads DVKVTQSSRYLVKRTGEKVFLECVQDMDHENMFWYRQDPGLGLRLIYFSYDVKMKEKGDIPEGYSVSREKKERFSLILESASTNQTSMYLCASSSPAQGETQYFGPGTRLLVL.

The V and J genes are TRBV7-9 and TRBJ1-5; weak D call: TRBD1 (5 bases). Germline loops: CDR1 SEHNR, CDR2 FQNEAQ (reference sequence). V gave up 5 bases and J gave up 2 bases, with 10 bases separating them. The CDR3 consists of 14 residues. The CDR3 DNA follows: TGTGCCAGCAGCCCCGGAGGGGGCAATCAGCCCCAGCATTTT. It is translated as CASSPGGGNQPQHF.

This clone was counted between two and nine times. V and J are TRBV7-2 and TRBJ2-5, with D possibly being TRBD1 (5 bases). Germline V lookup: CDR1 SGHTA, CDR2 FQGNSA. This CDR3 spans 14 amino acids. V was shortened by 5 bases and J by 4 bases, with 14 bases between the two germline ends. CDR3 region: CASSHGASRETQYF. As DNA, the CDR3 is TGTGCCAGCAGCCATGGGGCAAGTAGAGAGACCCAGTACTTC. The whole variable domain, remainder taken from reference TRBV7-2 and TRBJ2-5, is GAGVSQSPSNKVTEKGKDVELRCDPISGHTALYWYRQSLGQGLEFLIYFQGNSAPDKSGLPSDRFSAERTGGSVSTLTIQRTQQEDSAVYLCASSHGASRETQYFGPGTRLLVL.

The gene calls are TRBV19 and TRBJ1-2; 8 nucleotides align to TRBD1. J lost 2 bases, V lost 8 bases, and 10 bases had no gene match. Germline-derived CDR1 and CDR2 are LNHDA and SQIVND (reference sequence). CDR3 size: 15 residues. The CDR3 reads CASDPGTGLNYGYTF. The CDR3 nucleotides read TGTGCCAGTGATCCCGGGACAGGATTAAACTATGGCTACACCTTC.

This clone has a single count. One junction end disagrees with the germline gene, perhaps due to a read error. Other DNA sequences of this sample code for an identical CDR3. The rearrangement uses TRBV30 and TRBJ1-1; weak D call: TRBD1 (5 bases). Germline-derived CDR1 and CDR2 are GTSNPN and SVGIG (reference sequence). The CDR3 sequence is 13 residues long. CDR3 region: CAWSQGLNTEAFF. CDR3 coding DNA: TGTGCCTGGAGCCAGGGTTTGAATACTGAAGCTTTCTTT.

The CDR3 DNA follows: TGCGCCAGCAGTGGGACAGGGGCGGCTAATGAAAAACTGTTTTTT. Amino acid sequence: CASSGTGAANEKLFF. This chain joins TRBV5-1 and TRBJ1-4; TRBD1 matches 10 bases. The J segment lost 3 bases and the V segment lost 5 bases, leaving 4 bases of the junction unmatched. CDR3 length: 15 residues. Germline CDR1 is SGHRS and CDR2 is YFSETQ. Using reference TRBV5-1 and TRBJ1-4 for the parts outside the CDR3, the full variable domain is KAGVTQTPRYLIKTRGQQVTLSCSPISGHRSVSWYQQTPGQGLQFLFEYFSETQRNKGNFPGRFSGRQFSNSRSEMNVSTLELGDSALYLCASSGTGAANEKLFFGSGTQLSVL.

This clone was seen a handful of times. The chain joins TRBV5-4 to TRBJ2-1, with 10 bases fitting TRBD2. There are 15 residues in the CDR3. V lost 0 bases, J lost 4 bases, and 1 base stayed unmatched. Germline assignment: CDR1 SGHNT and CDR2 YYREEE (reference sequence). The CDR3 loop reads CASSLGTSGYNEQFF. DNA of the CDR3: TGTGCCAGCAGCTTGGGGACTAGCGGATACAATGAGCAGTTCTTC.

The V gene is TRBV5-4, the J gene TRBJ2-7; 11 bases agree with TRBD2. The germline V gene encodes CDR1 SGHNT and CDR2 YYREEE (reference sequence). V shed 3 bases and J 4 bases; nucleotides not matched to a gene: 9. The CDR3 totals 16 residues. The chain's CDR3 is CASSSAATSGKYEQYF. CDR3 nucleotides: TGTGCCAGCAGCTCGGCTGCGACTAGCGGGAAGTACGAGCAGTACTTC.

The chain joins TRBV19 to TRBJ1-2, with 7 nucleotides matching TRBD1. After removal of 8 bases from V and 4 bases from J, the junction contained 4 bases not matched to a gene. This CDR3 is built from 12 residues. Germline V gives CDR1 LNHDA, CDR2 SQIVND (reference sequence). The CDR3 nucleotides read TGTGCCAGTTTGGGACAGCGCTATGGCTACACCTTC. Encoded protein: CASLGQRYGYTF.

The chain has TRBV11-2 and TRBJ1-1, with D unresolved. Germline loops: CDR1 SGHAT, CDR2 FQNNGV. The V end lost 4 bases, the J end lost 5 bases, and 14 bases lay between the germline ends. The CDR3 loop spans 14 amino acids. The CDR3 coding sequence is TGTGCCAGCAGCTGGAATGGAGGTGGGACTGAAGCTTTCTTT. Its protein product is CASSWNGGGTEAFF.

The chain employs TRBV28 and TRBJ1-1; D not certain. V dropped 2 bases and J dropped 3 bases, with 7 bases sitting between them. The CDR3 loop spans 13 amino acids. The germline V gene has CDR1 MDHEN and CDR2 SYDVKM. CDR3 in amino acids: CASSLTPYTEAFF. The CDR3 coding sequence is TGTGCCAGCAGTTTAACACCTTACACTGAAGCTTTCTTT.

This clone was counted between two and nine times. This chain uses TRBV9 with TRBJ2-1, with a possible D match to TRBD1 (5 bases). The germline gives CDR1 SGDLS, CDR2 YYNGEE. Between the trimmed V and J ends, which lost 4 bases and 0 bases, there was a span of 14 bases. This CDR3 is built from 16 residues. CDR3 in amino acids: CASSTLGADSYNEQFF. The CDR3 nucleotides read TGTGCCAGCAGCACCCTAGGGGCCGACTCCTACAATGAGCAGTTCTTC.

The V gene is TRBV30, the J gene TRBJ2-2, with 7 bases aligning to TRBD2. Looked up from germline, CDR1 is GTSNPN and CDR2 is SVGIG (reference sequence). The CDR3 loop spans 12 amino acids. The CDR3 reads CALGRFTGELFF. CDR3 nucleotide sequence: TGTGCACTCGGGAGGTTTACCGGGGAGCTGTTTTTT. The variable domain in full, with the rest retrieved from reference TRBV30 and TRBJ2-2, is SQTIHQWPATLVQPVGSPLSLECTVEGTSNPNLYWYRQAAGRGLQLLFYSVGIGQISSEVPQNLSASRPQDRQFILSSKKLLLSDSGFYLCALGRFTGELFFGEGSRLTVL.

This clone was seen a handful of times. The chain employs TRBV5-1 and TRBJ2-2, with 12 bases matching TRBD1. V shed 4 bases, J shed 7 bases, and the junction held 2 bases outside the gene matches. Germline CDR1 is SGHRS and CDR2 is YFSETQ. This CDR3 spans 14 amino acids. CDR3 in amino acids: CASSGTGGHGELFF. The DNA of the CDR3 is TGCGCCAGCAGCGGGACAGGGGGCCACGGGGAGCTGTTTTTT.

This clone showed up just a few times. The rearrangement uses TRBV5-1 and TRBJ2-1; D may be TRBD2 (5 bases). The CDR3 runs to 16 residues. V was shortened by 0 bases and J by 0 bases, with 10 bases between the two germline ends. Germline CDR1 SGHRS, CDR2 YFSETQ. The CDR3 bases are TGCGCCAGCAGCTTGGTCGGGGAGCTCTCCTACAATGAGCAGTTCTTC. Protein sequence: CASSLVGELSYNEQFF.

V and J are TRBV18 and TRBJ2-7, with D uncertain. In germline, CDR1 is KGHSH, CDR2 LQKENI. This CDR3 contains 14 residues. V was clipped by 4 bases and J by 1 base, with 11 bases between them. CDR3 amino acids: CASSLGLASYEQYV. DNA of the CDR3: TGTGCCAGCTCACTCGGATTAGCTTCCTACGAGCAGTACGTC.

This chain uses TRBV11-2 with TRBJ2-5; D is unclear. The CDR3 extends over 13 amino acids. V gave up 3 bases and J gave up 4 bases, with 9 bases separating them. Germline assignment: CDR1 SGHAT and CDR2 FQNNGV. Here the CDR3 DNA reads TGTGCCAGCAGCTTCGGTGGGCGAGAGACCCAGTACTTC. Protein: CASSFGGRETQYF.

The chain recombines TRBV9 with TRBJ2-7, with D perhaps TRBD1 (6 bases). V was cut by 2 bases and J by 3 bases, with 18 bases left in between. Germline values: CDR1 SGDLS, CDR2 YYNGEE. This CDR3 contains 16 residues. The DNA for the CDR3 is TGTGCCAGCAGCGTGTGTCTCGGGACAATATGCTACGAGCAGTACTTC. It yields the protein CASSVCLGTICYEQYF.

This clone was seen a few times. The genes are TRBV4-3 and TRBJ2-3; D is unresolved. There are 14 residues in the CDR3. Trimming shortened V by 0 bases and J by 7 bases, and 11 bases separated the two germline ends. From germline, CDR1 is LGHNA and CDR2 YSLEER. CDR3 amino acids: CASSQDESRHTQYF. CDR3 nucleotides: TGCGCCAGCAGCCAAGATGAGTCCCGCCATACGCAGTATTTT.